One sample yielded the 28 T cell receptor beta chains listed below, sequenced in a study of blood T cell repertoires in COVID-19. The table came from immunoSEQ multiplex PCR; TCRdb's copy has only in-frame clones and leaves some out. The sample includes under 95,000 clones, roughly 77% of them seen just once. Sequences were obtained from peripheral blood. The receptor source for this set is a man aged 45-65 years with active or convalescent COVID-19.

The rearrangement links TRBV7-3 to TRBJ2-1; 8 positions agree with TRBD1. Unmatched junction bases numbered 5, after V lost 3 bases and J lost 4 bases. Germline V gene sequence: CDR1 SGHTA, CDR2 FQGTGA. This CDR3 spans 15 amino acids. The DNA of the CDR3 is TGTGCCAGCAGCTTCGGGACAGGACCTTACAATGAGCAGTTCTTC. Encoded protein: CASSFGTGPYNEQFF.

The CDR3 here is CASSVTGSRTDTQYF. DNA of the CDR3: TGTGCCAGCAGTGTTACGGGGTCTCGCACAGATACGCAGTATTTT. The chain joins TRBV28 to TRBJ2-3; a possible D gene is TRBD2 (5 bases). The CDR3 extends over 15 amino acids. CDR1 is MDHEN, CDR2 SYDVKM, per germline. V lost 5 bases, J lost 1 base, and 13 bases lay in between.

The genes are TRBV4-1 and TRBJ2-7, with 9 bases aligning to TRBD1. Germline CDR1 and CDR2: MGHRA and YSYEKL. V was clipped by 4 bases and J by 6 bases; unmatched bases: 7. The CDR3 runs 14 residues. CDR3 region: CASSPRDREAEQYF. In DNA, the CDR3 is TGCGCCAGCAGCCCCCGGGACAGGGAAGCCGAGCAGTACTTC.

In nucleotides, the CDR3 is TGTGCCACCTCTACAACTAATGAAAAACTGTTTTTT. Translated, it gives CATSTTNEKLFF. The chain carries TRBV24-1 and TRBJ1-4; D uncertain. CDR1 is KGHDR and CDR2 is SFDVKD in the germline V gene. The CDR3 spans 12 residues. V was cut by 9 bases and J by 0 bases, with 4 bases left in between.

V usage is TRBV9 and J usage is TRBJ2-1; 7 bases are shared with TRBD2. J was trimmed by 4 bases and V by 0 bases; bases with no gene match: 4. This CDR3 has 15 amino acids. CDR1 is SGDLS and CDR2 is YYNGEE in the germline V gene. The CDR3 DNA reads as TGTGCCAGCAGCGTAGTTGGGGGGGTATACAATGAGCAGTTCTTC. It codes for CASSVVGGVYNEQFF.

This clone was picked up one time. J is TRBJ2-2 and V is TRBV5-6; perhaps TRBD1 as D (6 bases). Germline V gene lookup returns CDR1 SGHDT and CDR2 YYEEEE. The V end was cut by 0 bases, the J end by 3 bases, with 18 bases between. CDR3 size: 18 residues. In nucleotides, the CDR3 is TGTGCCAGCAGCTTGGCCGGGACATTTAGGGATTACACCGGGGAGCTGTTTTTT. Protein sequence: CASSLAGTFRDYTGELFF.

This chain connects TRBV11-2 to TRBJ2-5; TRBD2 agrees at 12 bases. The CDR3 has 14 residues. Trimming cost V 8 bases and J 5 bases; bases outside gene matches: 6. Looked up from germline, CDR1 is SGHAT and CDR2 is FQNNGV. The CDR3 DNA is TGTGCCAGCCGGGCTAGCGGGGGGGCGGAGACCCAGTACTTC. It is translated as CASRASGGAETQYF.

The chain uses TRBV7-9 and TRBJ1-1; D possibly corresponds to TRBD1 (5 bases). The CDR3 is 14 amino acids. Germline CDR1 is SEHNR and CDR2 is FQNEAQ (reference sequence). The V end lost 7 bases, the J end lost 4 bases, and 16 bases lay between the germline ends. The CDR3 here is CASNFLDRGTEAFF. The DNA for the CDR3 is TGTGCCAGCAACTTCTTGGATAGGGGCACTGAAGCTTTCTTT. The whole variable domain, filled in from reference TRBV7-9 and TRBJ1-1, reads DTGVSQNPRHKITKRGQNVTFRCDPISEHNRLYWYRQTLGQGPEFLTYFQNEAQLEKSRLLSDRFSAERPKGSFSTLEIQRTEQGDSAMYLCASNFLDRGTEAFFGQGTRLTVV.

V gene TRBV3-1 (or the pseudogene TRBV3-2) combines with J gene TRBJ1-1; no firm D call. This CDR3 has 13 residues. V lost 1 base and J lost 1, with 4 bases in between. Germline V gene sequence: CDR1 LGHDT, CDR2 YNNKEL (reference sequence). CDR3 nucleotide sequence: TGTGCCAGCAGCCAAGCCCGGAACACTGAAGCTTTCTTT. This translates into CASSQARNTEAFF.

This clone was seen more than once but under ten times. The J gene is TRBJ2-5, the V gene TRBV5-6, with TRBD1 as a possible D gene (6 bases). The CDR3 sequence is 14 residues long. The V gene lost 7 bases and the J gene lost 3 bases, with 16 bases spanning the gap. The germline gives CDR1 SGHDT, CDR2 YYEEEE. DNA for the CDR3: TGTGCCAGCTGCAGGGGCCGTACGAAAGAGACCCAGTACTTC. As protein: CASCRGRTKETQYF.

For the CDR3, the DNA is TGTGCCAGCTCACCGCGACAGTACGACACAGATACGCAGTATTTT. Translated, it gives CASSPRQYDTDTQYF. The rearrangement links TRBV18 to TRBJ2-3, with D tentatively TRBD1 (5 bases). Germline CDR1 and CDR2: KGHSH and LQKENI. Trimming stripped 3 bases from V and 2 bases from J, with 12 bases between. CDR3 length equals 15 residues. The full variable domain, with the rest looked up from reference TRBV18 and TRBJ2-3, is NAGVMQNPRHLVRRRGQEARLRCSPMKGHSHVYWYRQLPEEGLKFMVYLQKENIIDESGMPKERFSAEFPKEGPSILRIQQVVRGDSAAYFCASSPRQYDTDTQYFGPGTRLTVL.

The chain recombines TRBV3-1 (or the pseudogene TRBV3-2) with TRBJ1-3; 8 bases align to TRBD1. Germline values: CDR1 LGHDT, CDR2 YNNKEL (reference sequence). Trimming removed 4 bases from V and 4 bases from J; junction bases left unmatched: 6. The CDR3 covers 15 residues. The CDR3 loop is CASSPDRGWGNTIYF. DNA for the CDR3: TGTGCCAGCAGCCCTGACAGGGGCTGGGGAAACACCATATATTTT.

This rearrangement joins TRBV28 to TRBJ1-5; D gene ambiguous. V was cut by 7 bases and J by 9 bases, with 16 bases left in between. The germline CDR1 and CDR2 sequences are MDHEN and SYDVKM. This CDR3 is built from 13 residues. The CDR3 here is CASTVGPKWPQHF. CDR3 bases: TGTGCCAGCACCGTTGGGCCCAAGTGGCCCCAGCATTTT.

The chain joins TRBV27 to TRBJ1-5; 7 bases are a match to TRBD1. CDR1 MNHEY and CDR2 SMNVEV come from the germline V gene (reference sequence). The ends lost 6 bases at V and 3 bases at J; junction bases unmatched: 8. This CDR3 region has 15 residues. CDR3 region: CASRKQGINNQPQHF. CDR3 in DNA: TGTGCCAGCAGGAAACAGGGGATTAACAATCAGCCCCAGCATTTT.

This clone has just one count. CDR3 sequence reads: CASTTGVGGNYGYTF. DNA for the CDR3: TGTGCCAGCACCACCGGGGTAGGAGGCAACTATGGCTACACCTTC. The J gene is TRBJ1-2, the V gene TRBV13; D is ambiguous. Trimming took 7 bases from V and 2 from J, leaving 17 bases between them. CDR3 size: 15 residues. The germline V gene has CDR1 PRHDT and CDR2 FYEKMQ (reference sequence).

The chain carries TRBV5-6 and TRBJ1-2, with 7 positions matching TRBD1. The trim removed 3 bases at V and 4 bases at J, leaving 3 bases unmatched. Germline CDR1 is SGHDT and CDR2 is YYEEEE. CDR3 length: 13 amino acids. CDR3 protein: CASSSRDSYGYTF. CDR3 DNA sequence: TGTGCCAGCAGCTCTAGGGACAGCTATGGCTACACCTTC.

The table lists this clone with a few counts. V and J are TRBV18 and TRBJ1-6, with TRBD1 as a possible D gene (6 bases). The V and J ends lost 6 bases and 9 bases respectively, with 15 bases between them. The V gene's germline CDR1 is KGHSH and CDR2 LQKENI. This CDR3 comprises 14 residues. CDR3 in amino acids: CASSPPGGGSPLHF. For the CDR3, the DNA is TGTGCCAGCTCCCCCCCGGGGGGCGGTTCACCCCTCCACTTT.

The genes are TRBV19 and TRBJ2-6; possibly TRBD1 for D (7 bases). CDR3 length equals 17 residues. Trimming removed 3 bases from V and 2 bases from J, with 14 bases in between. Germline V gene sequence: CDR1 LNHDA, CDR2 SQIVND (reference sequence). The CDR3 nucleotides read TGTGCCAGTAGTATGAACCCAGGGGGGACTGGGGCCAACGTCCTGACTTTC. It codes for CASSMNPGGTGANVLTF. Combining the CDR3 with reference TRBV19 and TRBJ2-6 gives the whole variable domain DGGITQSPKYLFRKEGQNVTLSCEQNLNHDAMYWYRQDPGQGLRLIYYSQIVNDFQKGDIAEGYSVSREKKESFPLTVTSAQKNPTAFYLCASSMNPGGTGANVLTFGAGSRLTVL.

The J gene is TRBJ2-2, the V gene TRBV12-5; D may be TRBD1 (5 bases). With 1 base removed from V and 6 bases from J, the gap between germline ends came to 6 bases. CDR1 and CDR2 (germline): LGHNT, FRNRAP. CDR3 length: 13 amino acids. CDR3 nucleotides: TGTGCTAGTGGTTTGGGCAGGGCCGGGGAGCTGTTTTTT. Its translation is CASGLGRAGELFF.

The chain joins TRBV5-8 to TRBJ2-3, with TRBD1 as a possible D gene (6 bases). V was pared by 4 bases and J by 2 bases, with 14 bases between. CDR1 and CDR2 from the germline V gene are SGHTS and YDEGEE. CDR3 size: 15 residues. Here the CDR3 reads CASSPQGPSTDTQYF. DNA of the CDR3: TGTGCCAGCAGCCCTCAGGGGCCCTCCACAGATACGCAGTATTTT.

This clone was found a few times. This chain links TRBV6-4 with TRBJ1-2, with TRBD1 identical over 8 bases. Germline loops: CDR1 MRHNA, CDR2 SNTAGT. V lost 4 bases, J lost 1 base, and 8 bases stayed unmatched. The length of the CDR3 is 16 residues. CDR3: CASSGGDRNLNYGYTF. DNA of the CDR3: TGTGCCAGCAGTGGGGGGGACAGGAATCTTAACTATGGCTACACCTTC.

The rearrangement joins TRBV6-2 or TRBV6-3 to TRBJ1-6, with D unclear. The germline gives CDR1 MNHEY, CDR2 SVGEGT. This CDR3 contains 12 residues. V was shortened by 4 bases and J by 12 bases, with 10 bases between the two germline ends. CDR3 sequence reads: CASSSPSGPLHF. In DNA form, the CDR3 reads TGTGCCAGCAGTTCCCCGAGTGGACCCCTCCACTTT.

The sample holds one count of this clone. J is TRBJ1-2 and V is TRBV6-6; 10 bases agree with TRBD1. Germline CDR1 reads MNHNY; CDR2 reads SVGAGI (reference sequence). CDR3 length: 13 amino acids. Germline trimming cut 11 bases from V and 1 base from J; bases unmatched to any gene: 4. CDR3 bases: TGTGCCGGTGGGGACAGGGGTAACTATGGCTACACCTTC. Translated, it gives CAGGDRGNYGYTF.

The chain employs TRBV7-8 and TRBJ2-1; 10 nucleotides line up with TRBD2. From germline, CDR1 is SGHVS and CDR2 FQNEAQ. The CDR3 runs to 16 residues. V dropped 4 bases and J dropped 4; count of bases not matched to a gene: 7. The CDR3 sequence: CASSWLTSGPYNEQFF. CDR3 DNA: TGTGCCAGCAGCTGGCTGACTAGCGGGCCTTACAATGAGCAGTTCTTC.

The chain couples TRBV9 to TRBJ1-2, with 7 bases lining up with TRBD1. The CDR3 runs to 14 residues. Trimming removed 0 bases from V and 4 bases from J; junction bases left unmatched: 3. The germline CDR1 and CDR2 sequences are SGDLS and YYNGEE. The CDR3 region has the DNA TGTGCCAGCAGCGTAGGGGACAGCGGCTATGGCTACACCTTC. Translated, it gives CASSVGDSGYGYTF.

The rearrangement links TRBV6-5 to TRBJ2-7, with 13 bases lining up with TRBD2. Germline values: CDR1 MNHEY, CDR2 SVGAGI. Trimming cost V 5 bases and J 3 bases; bases outside gene matches: 4. The CDR3 has 15 amino acids. DNA of the CDR3: TGTGCCAGCAGTCCACTAGCGGGGGGGGACTACGAGCAGTACTTC. Its translation is CASSPLAGGDYEQYF.

This rearrangement joins TRBV6-5 to TRBJ1-2; perhaps TRBD1 as D (6 bases). Per germline, CDR1 MNHEY and CDR2 SVGAGI. Between the trimmed V and J ends, which lost 6 bases and 3 bases, there was a span of 11 bases. The CDR3 runs 13 residues. CDR3 nucleotides: TGTGCCAGCAGGCTTTCAGGGGACTATGGCTACACCTTC. Protein: CASRLSGDYGYTF.

This rearrangement joins TRBV4-3 to TRBJ2-3, with D perhaps TRBD2 (6 bases). This CDR3 is built from 15 residues. Germline CDR1 LGHNA, CDR2 YSLEER. Trimming took 8 bases from V and 0 from J, leaving 15 bases between them. The CDR3 protein is CASGRDSTSTDTQYF. DNA for the CDR3: TGCGCCAGCGGCAGGGACTCAACTAGCACAGATACGCAGTATTTT.